Listed below are T cell receptor beta chains from one sample, sequenced in a study of blood T cell repertoires in COVID-19. TCRdb's copy holds only in-frame clones and misses some; the assay was immunoSEQ multiplex PCR. The profile shows more than 200,000 clones, about 88% of them singletons. What was sequenced was peripheral blood. The source of these receptors is a woman aged 55-69 years with COVID-19, enrolled during active disease. Both conserved end residues are part of each CDR3. Fields, in order: V gene, D gene, J gene, clone size, CDR3 DNA, CDR3 protein. D genes are given only for firm matches. For some rows the clone size is stated as once, few or many, or as a class when expanded; others skip it.

TRBV27	TRBD1	TRBJ2-1	NA	TGTGCCAGCAGTTTATGGCCCGGACAGGGACGCTACAATGAGCAGTTCTTC	CASSLWPGQGRYNEQFF
TRBV5-1	NA	TRBJ2-1	NA	TGCGCCAGCAGCTTGGAAGGGCGGGCCGATGAGCAGTTCTTC	CASSLEGRADEQFF
TRBV3-1/TRBV3-2	NA	TRBJ2-7	few	TGTGCCAGCAGCCAGGTGGACAGCTCCTACGAGCAGTACTTC	CASSQVDSSYEQYF
TRBV19	NA	TRBJ1-1	NA	TGTGCCAGTAGGCAGGGAGGGGGGAACACTGAAGCTTTCTTT	CASRQGGGNTEAFF
TRBV15	TRBD1	TRBJ2-3	NA	TGTGCCACCAGCAGAGGGCCAGGGGGCTCAGATACGCAGTATTTT	CATSRGPGGSDTQYF
TRBV7-2	TRBD2	TRBJ2-7	NA	TGTGCCAGCAGCTTTCAGTCTAGAGCGGGGGACGAGCAGTACTTC	CASSFQSRAGDEQYF
TRBV5-1	NA	TRBJ2-5	NA	TGCGCCAGCAGCTGGCCCCAAGAGACCCAGTACTTC	CASSWPQETQYF
TRBV9	TRBD2	TRBJ2-7	NA	TGTGCCAGCAGCGTAGTAGCGGGAGCTGGATACGAGCAGTACTTC	CASSVVAGAGYEQYF
TRBV6-6	NA	TRBJ1-6	NA	TGTGCCAGCAGCCCTCTTAATTCACCCCTCCACTTT	CASSPLNSPLHF
TRBV28	NA	TRBJ2-1	NA	TGTGCCAGCAGGGACAGAGACAACTACAATGAGCAGTTCTTC	CASRDRDNYNEQFF
TRBV5-1	NA	TRBJ1-3	NA	TGCGCCAGCAGCTTGGAACCCGGGGGTTCTGGAAACACCATATATTTT	CASSLEPGGSGNTIYF
TRBV21-1	NA	TRBJ2-2	NA	TGTGCCAGCAGCAAAGTCGGAGGAAGGGACAGGAGGACCGGGGAGCTGTTTTTT	CASSKVGGRDRRTGELFF
TRBV11-3	TRBD1	TRBJ2-6	NA	TGTGCCGGCAGCTTAGGAGGACAGGGGCACTCTGGGGCCAACGTCCTGACTTTC	CAGSLGGQGHSGANVLTF
TRBV3-1/TRBV3-2	TRBD2	TRBJ2-3	NA	TGTGCCAGCCGGAGGACTAGTTGCACAGATACGCAGTATTTT	CASRRTSCTDTQYF
TRBV18	NA	TRBJ1-2	NA	TGTGCCAGCTCACCCCCTGGGGCAGTCTATGGCTACACCTTC	CASSPPGAVYGYTF
TRBV19	NA	TRBJ2-4	NA	TGTGCCAGTAGTAGCGGGCATCATACGGCCAAAAACATTCAGTACTTC	CASSSGHHTAKNIQYF
TRBV18	TRBD1	TRBJ2-1	NA	TGTGCCAGCTCACCCGGGACAGGGACTTTTGTTGATGAGCAGTTCTTC	CASSPGTGTFVDEQFF